Below, one TCR beta chain is given with its context. Antigen specificity is unknown. PCR involved 60 Vbeta and 13 Jbeta primers. Only in-frame clones appear in the TCRdb table, and some are missing; sequencing was by immunoSEQ multiplex PCR. This repertoire shows about 120,000 clones, roughly 80% found once; its top ten account for about 5%. These data belong to a study of cytomegalovirus exposure and HLA in healthy donors. V shed 6 bases and J shed 0 bases, with 20 bases lying between them. The CDR3 consists of 17 residues. Germline values: CDR1 LNHNV, CDR2 YYDKDF (reference sequence). Whole-study findings and limits: When analyzed later, the rates of TCR association showed variation by HLA locus, with DRB1 the most and HLA-C the fewest. Sequencing artifact likely explains a cluster of highly shared sequence variants. Reportedly, a later analysis found an Asian-associated ancestry cluster had fewer N-insertions than the approximately 670-donor mean.

The rearrangement joins TRBV15 to TRBJ1-1; D ambiguous. This sequence originates from a man aged 50-60 years in good health and CMV-seropositive. The sample was PBMCs. The CDR3 protein is CATRESSREWLNTEAFF. The CDR3 nucleotides read TGTGCCACCAGAGAGAGCAGCCGGGAATGGTTGAACACTGAAGCTTTCTTT.